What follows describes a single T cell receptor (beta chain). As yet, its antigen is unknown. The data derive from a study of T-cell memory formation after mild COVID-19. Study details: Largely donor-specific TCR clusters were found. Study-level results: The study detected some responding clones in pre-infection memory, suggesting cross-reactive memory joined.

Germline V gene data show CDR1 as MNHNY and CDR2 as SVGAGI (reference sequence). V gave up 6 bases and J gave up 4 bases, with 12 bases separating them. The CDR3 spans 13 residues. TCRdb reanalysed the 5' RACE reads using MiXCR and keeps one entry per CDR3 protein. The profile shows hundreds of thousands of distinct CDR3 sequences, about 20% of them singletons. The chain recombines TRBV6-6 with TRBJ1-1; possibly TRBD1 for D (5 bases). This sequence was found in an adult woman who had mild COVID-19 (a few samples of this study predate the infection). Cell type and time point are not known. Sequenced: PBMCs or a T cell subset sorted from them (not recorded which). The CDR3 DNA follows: TGTGCCAGCAGCCAGGGTCTCTCCACTGAAGCTTTCTTT. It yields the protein CASSQGLSTEAFF.